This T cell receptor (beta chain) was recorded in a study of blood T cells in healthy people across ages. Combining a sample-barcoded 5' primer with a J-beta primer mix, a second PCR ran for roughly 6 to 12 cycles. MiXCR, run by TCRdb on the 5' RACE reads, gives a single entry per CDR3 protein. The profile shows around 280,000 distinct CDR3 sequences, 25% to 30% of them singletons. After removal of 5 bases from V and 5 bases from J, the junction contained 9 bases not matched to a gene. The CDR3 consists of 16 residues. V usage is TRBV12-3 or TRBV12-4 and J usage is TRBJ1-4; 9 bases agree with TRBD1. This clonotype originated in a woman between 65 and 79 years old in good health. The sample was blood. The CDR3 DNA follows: TGTGCCAGCAGTCACACACCCGGGACAGGGAATGAAAAACTGTTTTTT. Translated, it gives CASSHTPGTGNEKLFF.